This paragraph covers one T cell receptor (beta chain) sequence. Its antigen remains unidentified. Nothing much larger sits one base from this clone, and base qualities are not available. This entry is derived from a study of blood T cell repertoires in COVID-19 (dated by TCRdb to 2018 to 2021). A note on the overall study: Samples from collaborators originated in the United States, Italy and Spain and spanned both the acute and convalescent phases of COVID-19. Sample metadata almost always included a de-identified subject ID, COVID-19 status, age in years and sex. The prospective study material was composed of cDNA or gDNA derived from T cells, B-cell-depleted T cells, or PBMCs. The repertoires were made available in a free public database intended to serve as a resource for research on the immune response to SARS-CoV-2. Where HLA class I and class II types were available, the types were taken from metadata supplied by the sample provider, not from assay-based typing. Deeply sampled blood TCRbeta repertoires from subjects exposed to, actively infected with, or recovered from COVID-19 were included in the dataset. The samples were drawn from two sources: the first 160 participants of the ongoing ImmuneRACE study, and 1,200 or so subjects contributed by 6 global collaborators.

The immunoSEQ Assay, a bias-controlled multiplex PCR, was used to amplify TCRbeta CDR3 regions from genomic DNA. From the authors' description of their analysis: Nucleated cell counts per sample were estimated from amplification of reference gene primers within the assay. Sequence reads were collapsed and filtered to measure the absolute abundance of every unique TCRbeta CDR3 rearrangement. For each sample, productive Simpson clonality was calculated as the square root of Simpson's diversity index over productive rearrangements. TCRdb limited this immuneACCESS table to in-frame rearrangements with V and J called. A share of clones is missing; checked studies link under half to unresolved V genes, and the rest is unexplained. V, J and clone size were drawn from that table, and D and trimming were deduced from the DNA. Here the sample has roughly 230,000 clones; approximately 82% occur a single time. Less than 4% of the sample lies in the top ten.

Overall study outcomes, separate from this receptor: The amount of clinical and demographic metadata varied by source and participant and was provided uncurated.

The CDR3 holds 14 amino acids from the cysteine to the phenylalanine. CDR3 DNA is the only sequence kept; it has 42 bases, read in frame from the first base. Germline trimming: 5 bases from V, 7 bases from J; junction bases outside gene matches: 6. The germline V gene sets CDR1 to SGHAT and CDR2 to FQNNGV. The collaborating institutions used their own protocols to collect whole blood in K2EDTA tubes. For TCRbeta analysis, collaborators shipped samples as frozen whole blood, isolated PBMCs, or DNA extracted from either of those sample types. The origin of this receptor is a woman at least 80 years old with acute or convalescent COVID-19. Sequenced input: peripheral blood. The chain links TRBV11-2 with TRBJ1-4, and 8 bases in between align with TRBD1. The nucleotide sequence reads TGTGCCAGCAGCAACAGGGGGGGTAGTGAAAAACTGTTTTTT. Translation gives CASSNRGGSEKLFF.